The present entry profiles one TCR beta chain with its context. The sample holds many counts of this clonotype. Its binding antigen is unknown. No much larger clone exists at a distance of one base, and base qualities are not known. The library came from RACE. Data came from a NextSeq 500. Library preparation attached unique molecular identifiers to individual cDNA molecules for quantitative, reproducible TCR counting. Both TCR alpha and TCR beta chains were sequenced from each blood RNA sample. From the authors' description of their analysis: A median of around 100,000 TCRs per sample was observed, with a range of about 20,000 to 690,600. The Decombinator software suite was used to annotate the V, J and CDR3 of the TCR reads. For PS versus PT1 abundance plots, all samples were subsampled to the same number of TCRs (28,000). Expanded TCRs were defined as absent before sensitization and observed at least eight times at the 2-week time point. The public reads were reanalyzed by TCRdb: fastp trimming at Q25, MiXCR alignment, in-frame beta chains only. For every CDR3 protein sequence, its rows merge into one entry that carries the most common genes and DNA. The V and J calls follow TCRdb's processing rather than the paper's. The sample table holds approximately 110,000 distinct CDR3 sequences, of which approximately 9.9% were seen once. Jointly, the top ten make up roughly 3.2% of the sample.

The source of the sample is a study of human T cells and chemical hapten exposure (dated by TCRdb to about 2021). In terms of the full investigation: For sensitization, 2% DPC in acetone was applied to a 2 cm by 2 cm area of upper inner arm skin. Patients additionally received weekly therapeutic DPC doses to the scalp throughout the roughly 25-week study period. Patch testing was done on the upper back using Finn chambers containing 0.01% DPC, and results were scored after 6 days according to International Contact Dermatitis Research Group standards. Alopecia areata with under or over 50% scalp involvement, alopecia totalis and alopecia universalis were represented in the patient cohort, which was mostly female. Libraries were combined into a pool for sequencing, and differences in TCR yield between samples came mainly from small differences in library volumes within the pool. Peripheral blood TCR repertoire changes were tracked in vivo in alopecia patients during primary and secondary sensitization to the hapten diphenylcyclopropenone (DPC). Patient blood was sampled pre-sensitization (week 0) and at 2, 6 and about 24 weeks after DPC sensitization. Twenty-nine alopecia patients provided blood for TCR sequencing at one to four time points (pre-sensitization, 2, 6 and 24 weeks). General study outcomes and caveats: Expanded TCRs formed significantly more large CDR3 similarity clusters than pre-sensitization or healthy control sets, consistent with antigen-driven responses. DPC sensitization did not change the number of TCRs with a frequency above 1 in 1000, and there was no evidence of changes in global repertoire structure. Alopecia, a presumed autoimmune disease, was present in all patients, so the immune response of the patients might differ from that of healthy individuals. After repeated subsampling, the strength of the expansion versus patch-test correlation and the threshold at which it became significant changed. Patch test score correlated positively with the number of PT1 expanded TCRs, reaching significance at thresholds 8, 16 and 32 but not at 4.

At the junction V is shortened by 6 bases and J by 7 bases; bases outside the gene matches: 6. For CDR1 and CDR2, the germline V gene lists SGHTA and FQGNSA. Taken from cysteine to phenylalanine, the CDR3 has 15 residues. Just CDR3 DNA is preserved here, 45 bases in frame from base 1. Per the publication, the time point label means: patch test 1, 2 weeks after DPC sensitization. The label giving this sample's treatment or condition can be read as: therapeutic diphenylcyclopropenone sensitization with weekly scalp DPC. At each patch-test visit, blood was drawn before the patch test was applied. Eligible patients were aged 18 to 70, diagnosed with alopecia, deemed suitable for DPC therapy, and excluded if pregnant. Total RNA was isolated from unfractionated whole blood collected in Tempus Blood RNA tubes.

The V gene is TRBV7-2 and the J gene is TRBJ2-2, and TRBD2 aligns with 12 junction nucleotides. This clonotype was obtained from a woman in her thirties or forties with alopecia areata. Some clones in this sample may be carry-over from other donors' samples. Sequenced here: whole blood, sampled in connection with sensitization to the hapten diphenylcyclopropenone (DPC). In nucleotides, the sequence is TGTGCCAGCAGTCCGACTAGCGGGAGTAACGGGGAGCTGTTTTTT. It specifies CASSPTSGSNGELFF.